The entry below gives a single T cell receptor beta chain sequence along with its context. Germline and junction disagree at one end, which may indicate a read error. Unique molecular identifiers were incorporated into the prepared TCRbeta library. One entry per CDR3 protein, called by TCRdb with MiXCR from the PCR reads. The table records about 540,000 distinct CDR3 sequences, 20% to 30% of them present only once. This sample was taken from a study of T-cell reconstitution after alpha-beta-depleted transplantation in children. CDR1 and CDR2 (germline): SGHTS, YDEGEE. The CDR3 loop spans 17 amino acids.

This rearrangement joins TRBV5-8 to TRBJ1-5; 8 bases line up with TRBD1. The source material was PBMCs, sampled before TCRalphabeta/CD19-depleted stem cell transplant. This sequence originates from a boy in the first two years of life with Wiskott-Aldrich syndrome, due to receive a stem cell transplant. The CDR3 sequence is CSSSLVLGTGSNQPQHF. The CDR3 DNA follows: TGTTCCAGCAGCTTGGTCCTCGGGACAGGTAGCAATCAGCCCCAGCATTTT.